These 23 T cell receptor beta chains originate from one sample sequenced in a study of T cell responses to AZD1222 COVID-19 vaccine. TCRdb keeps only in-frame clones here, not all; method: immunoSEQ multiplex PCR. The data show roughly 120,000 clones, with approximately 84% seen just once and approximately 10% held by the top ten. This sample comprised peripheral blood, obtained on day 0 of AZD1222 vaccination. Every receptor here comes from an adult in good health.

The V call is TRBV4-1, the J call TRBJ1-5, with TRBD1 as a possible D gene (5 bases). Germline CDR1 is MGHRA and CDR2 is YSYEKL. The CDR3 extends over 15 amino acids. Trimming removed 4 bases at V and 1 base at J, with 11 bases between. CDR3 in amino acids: CASSPTRGSNQPQHF. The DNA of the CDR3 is TGCGCCAGCAGCCCCACTAGGGGCAGCAATCAGCCCCAGCATTTT.

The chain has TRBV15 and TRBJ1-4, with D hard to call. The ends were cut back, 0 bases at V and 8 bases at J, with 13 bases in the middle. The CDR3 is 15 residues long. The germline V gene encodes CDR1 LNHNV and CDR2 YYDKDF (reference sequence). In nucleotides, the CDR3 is TGTGCCACCAGCAGAGATATCCGGGAATACGAAAAACTGTTTTTT. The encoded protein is CATSRDIREYEKLFF.

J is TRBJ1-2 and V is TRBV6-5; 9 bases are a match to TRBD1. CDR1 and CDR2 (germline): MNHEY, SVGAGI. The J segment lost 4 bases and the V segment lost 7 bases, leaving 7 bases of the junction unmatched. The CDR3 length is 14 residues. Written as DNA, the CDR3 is TGTGCCAGCATGATAGGACAGGGGACCTATGGCTACACCTTC. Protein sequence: CASMIGQGTYGYTF.

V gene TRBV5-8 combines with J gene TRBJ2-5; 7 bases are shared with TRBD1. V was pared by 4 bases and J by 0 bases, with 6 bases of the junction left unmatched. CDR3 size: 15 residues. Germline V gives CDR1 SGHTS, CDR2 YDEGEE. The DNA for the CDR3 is TGTGCCAGCAGCCCAGGGACAGAGTACCAAGAGACCCAGTACTTC. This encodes CASSPGTEYQETQYF.

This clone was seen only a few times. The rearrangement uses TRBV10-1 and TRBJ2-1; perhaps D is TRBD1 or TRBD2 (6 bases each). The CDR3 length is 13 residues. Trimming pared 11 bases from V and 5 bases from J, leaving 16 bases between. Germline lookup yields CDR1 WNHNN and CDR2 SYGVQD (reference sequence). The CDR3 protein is CAPPAGEDNEQFF. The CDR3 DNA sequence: TGCGCCCCCCCGGCAGGGGAGGACAATGAGCAGTTCTTC.

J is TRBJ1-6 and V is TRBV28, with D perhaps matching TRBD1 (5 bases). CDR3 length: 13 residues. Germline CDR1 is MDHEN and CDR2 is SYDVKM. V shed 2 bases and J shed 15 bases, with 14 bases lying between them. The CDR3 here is CASSLATPTVLHF. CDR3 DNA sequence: TGTGCCAGCAGTTTAGCCACTCCGACAGTCCTCCACTTT.

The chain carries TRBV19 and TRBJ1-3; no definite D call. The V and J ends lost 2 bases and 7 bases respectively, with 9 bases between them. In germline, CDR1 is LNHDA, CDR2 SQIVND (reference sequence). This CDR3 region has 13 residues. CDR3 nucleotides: TGTGCCAGTAGTATAAGTGGGCGGAACACCATATATTTT. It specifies CASSISGRNTIYF.

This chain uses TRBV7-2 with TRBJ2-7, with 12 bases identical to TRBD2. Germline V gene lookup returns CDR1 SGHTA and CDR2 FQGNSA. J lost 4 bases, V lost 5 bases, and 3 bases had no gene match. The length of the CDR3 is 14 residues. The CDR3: CASSPGLAGYEQYF. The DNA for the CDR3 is TGTGCCAGCAGCCCGGGACTAGCGGGTTACGAGCAGTACTTC.

The CDR3 DNA follows: TGTGCCAGCACTTCGGGGGGACACTCATCGTCTGGCTACACCTTC. This gives the protein CASTSGGHSSSGYTF. The chain combines TRBV11-2 with TRBJ1-2; possible D gene TRBD1, 6 bases. Germline V gene data show CDR1 as SGHAT and CDR2 as FQNNGV. V was cut by 7 bases and J by 7 bases, with 22 bases left in between. This CDR3 has 15 amino acids.

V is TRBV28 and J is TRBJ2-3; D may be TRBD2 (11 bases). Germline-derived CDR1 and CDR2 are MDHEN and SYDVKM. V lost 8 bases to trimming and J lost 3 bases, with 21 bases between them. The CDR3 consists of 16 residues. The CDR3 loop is CASGTGASGRTDTQYF. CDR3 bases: TGTGCCAGCGGGACAGGGGCTAGCGGGAGGACAGATACGCAGTATTTT.

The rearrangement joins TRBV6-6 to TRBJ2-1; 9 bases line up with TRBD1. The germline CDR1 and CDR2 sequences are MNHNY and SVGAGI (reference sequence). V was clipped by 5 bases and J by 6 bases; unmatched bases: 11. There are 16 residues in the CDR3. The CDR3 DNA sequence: TGTGCCAGCAGTCCCATTGGGACAGGGCAACGCAATGAGCAGTTCTTC. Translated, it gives CASSPIGTGQRNEQFF.

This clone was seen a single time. Here the CDR3 reads CANRGSEAFF. The CDR3 nucleotides read TGCGCCAACCGAGGTAGTGAAGCTTTCTTT. This chain joins TRBV10-1 and TRBJ1-1; D call uncertain. This CDR3 is 10 amino acids long. The V gene's germline CDR1 is WNHNN and CDR2 SYGVQD (reference sequence). V gave up 10 bases and J gave up 7 bases, with 10 bases separating them.

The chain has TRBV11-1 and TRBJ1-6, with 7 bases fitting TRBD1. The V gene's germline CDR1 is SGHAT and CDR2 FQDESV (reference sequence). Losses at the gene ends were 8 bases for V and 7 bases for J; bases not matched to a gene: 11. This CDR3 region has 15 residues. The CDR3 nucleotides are TGTGCCAGCGGGACCGGCAGGGGGGGAAATTCACCCCTCCACTTT. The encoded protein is CASGTGRGGNSPLHF.

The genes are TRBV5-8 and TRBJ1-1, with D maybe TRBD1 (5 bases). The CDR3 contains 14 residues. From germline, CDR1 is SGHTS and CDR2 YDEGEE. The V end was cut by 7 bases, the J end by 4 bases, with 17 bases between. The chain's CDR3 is CASALQVLSTEAFF. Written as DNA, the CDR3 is TGTGCCAGCGCCTTACAGGTCTTGAGCACTGAAGCTTTCTTT.

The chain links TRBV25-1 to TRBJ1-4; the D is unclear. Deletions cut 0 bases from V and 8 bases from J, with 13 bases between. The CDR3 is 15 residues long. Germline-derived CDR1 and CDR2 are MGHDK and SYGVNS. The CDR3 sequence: CASSEYRAWEEKLFF. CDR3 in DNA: TGTGCCAGCAGTGAATATAGGGCGTGGGAGGAAAAACTGTTTTTT.

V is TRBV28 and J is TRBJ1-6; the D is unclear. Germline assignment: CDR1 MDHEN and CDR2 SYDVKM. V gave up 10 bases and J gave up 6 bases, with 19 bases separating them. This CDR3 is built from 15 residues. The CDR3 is CATHKGGQTNSPLHF. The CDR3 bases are TGTGCCACCCATAAAGGTGGGCAGACTAATTCACCCCTCCACTTT.

This CDR3 reads CSVWFSGRVDGYTF. The CDR3 DNA reads as TGCAGCGTGTGGTTTTCGGGCAGGGTCGACGGCTACACCTTC. The rearrangement uses TRBV29-1 and TRBJ1-2, with TRBD1 as a possible D gene (5 bases). Germline CDR1 and CDR2: SQVTM and ANQGSEA. V lost 6 bases to trimming and J lost 8 bases, with 22 bases between them. The CDR3 has 14 amino acids.

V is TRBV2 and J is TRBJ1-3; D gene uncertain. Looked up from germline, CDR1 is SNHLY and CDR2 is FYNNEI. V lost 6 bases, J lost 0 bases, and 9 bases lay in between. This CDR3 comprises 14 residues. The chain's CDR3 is CASRGISSGNTIYF. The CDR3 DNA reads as TGTGCCAGCAGAGGGATTAGCTCTGGAAACACCATATATTTT.

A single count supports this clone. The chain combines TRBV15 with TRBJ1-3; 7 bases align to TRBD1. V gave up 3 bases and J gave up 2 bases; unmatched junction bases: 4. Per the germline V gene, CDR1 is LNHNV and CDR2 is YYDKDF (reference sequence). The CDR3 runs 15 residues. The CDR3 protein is CATSSRQGTGNTIYF. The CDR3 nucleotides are TGTGCCACCAGCAGTCGACAGGGAACTGGAAACACCATATATTTT.

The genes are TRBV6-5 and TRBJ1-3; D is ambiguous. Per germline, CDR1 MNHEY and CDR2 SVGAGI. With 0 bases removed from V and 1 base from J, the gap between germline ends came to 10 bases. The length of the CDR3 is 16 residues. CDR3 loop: CASSYSPPGSGNTIYF. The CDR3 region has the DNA TGTGCCAGCAGTTACTCACCCCCAGGATCTGGAAACACCATATATTTT.

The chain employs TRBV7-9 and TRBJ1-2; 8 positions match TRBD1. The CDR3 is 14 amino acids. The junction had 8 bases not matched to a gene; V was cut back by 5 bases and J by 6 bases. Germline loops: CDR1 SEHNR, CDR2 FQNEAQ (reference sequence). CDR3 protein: CASSMDGTGHGYTF. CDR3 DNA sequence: TGTGCCAGCAGCATGGACGGGACAGGCCATGGCTACACCTTC.

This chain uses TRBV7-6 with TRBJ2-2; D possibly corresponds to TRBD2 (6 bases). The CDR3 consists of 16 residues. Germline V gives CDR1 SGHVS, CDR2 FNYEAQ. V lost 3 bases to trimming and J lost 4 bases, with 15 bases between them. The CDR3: CASSLMDLGGTGELFF. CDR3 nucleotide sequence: TGTGCCAGCAGCTTGATGGACTTGGGAGGCACCGGGGAGCTGTTTTTT. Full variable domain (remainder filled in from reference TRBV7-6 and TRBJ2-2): GAGVSQSPRYKVTKRGQDVALRCDPISGHVSLYWYRQALGQGPEFLTYFNYEAQQDKSGLPNDRFSAERPEGSISTLTIQRTEQRDSAMYRCASSLMDLGGTGELFFGEGSRLTVL.

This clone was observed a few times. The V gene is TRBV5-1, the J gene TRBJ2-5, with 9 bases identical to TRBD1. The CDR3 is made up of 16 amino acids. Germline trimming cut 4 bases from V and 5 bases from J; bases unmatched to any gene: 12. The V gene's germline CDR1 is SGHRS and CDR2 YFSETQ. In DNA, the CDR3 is TGCGCCAGCAGCGTCATCCCGGGACAGGGCCGCGAGACCCAGTACTTC. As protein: CASSVIPGQGRETQYF.